The present T cell receptor (beta chain) was sequenced within a study of cytomegalovirus exposure and HLA in healthy donors. Concerning this clone itself: Its antigen remains unknown. This CDR3 is also generated by other DNA sequences in the sample.

Study-wide points: DRB1 showed the most TCR associations and HLA-C the fewest in a later analysis, as rates varied by HLA locus.

The CDR3 is 13 amino acids. Trimming pared 4 bases from V and 2 bases from J, leaving 9 bases between. CDR1 SGHNT and CDR2 YYREEE come from the germline V gene (reference sequence). The PCR made use of 60 Vbeta and 13 Jbeta primers. The repertoire was sequenced with immunoSEQ multiplex PCR; TCRdb's copy has only in-frame clones and lacks some. The top ten clones hold about 1.6% of a sample with 150,000 to 200,000 clones, 82% of them seen once. The sequence was obtained from a girl aged 10 to 17 in good health and CMV-seropositive. V and J are TRBV5-4 and TRBJ1-2; a weak D match, TRBD1 (5 bases). Sequenced input: PBMCs. CDR3 nucleotide sequence: TGTGCCAGCAGCCCAGACAGAAACTATGGCTACACCTTC. Protein: CASSPDRNYGYTF.